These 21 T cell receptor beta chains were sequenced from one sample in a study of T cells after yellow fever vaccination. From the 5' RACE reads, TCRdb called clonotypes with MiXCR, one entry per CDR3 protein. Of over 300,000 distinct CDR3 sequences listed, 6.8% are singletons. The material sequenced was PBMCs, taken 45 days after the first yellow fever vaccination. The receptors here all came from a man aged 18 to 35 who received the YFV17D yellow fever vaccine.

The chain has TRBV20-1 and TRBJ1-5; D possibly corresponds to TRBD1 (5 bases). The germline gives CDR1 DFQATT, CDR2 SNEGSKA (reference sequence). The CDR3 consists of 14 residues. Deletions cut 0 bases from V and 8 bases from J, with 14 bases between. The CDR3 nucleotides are TGCAGTGCTAGAGATCGAAGGGGCTCGGAGCCCCAGCATTTT. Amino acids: CSARDRRGSEPQHF.

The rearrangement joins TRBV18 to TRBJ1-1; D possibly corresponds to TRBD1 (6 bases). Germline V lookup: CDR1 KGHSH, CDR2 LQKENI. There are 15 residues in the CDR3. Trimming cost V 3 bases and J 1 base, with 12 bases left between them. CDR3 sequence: CASSPGQLANTEAFF. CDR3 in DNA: TGTGCCAGCTCACCCGGACAGCTTGCGAACACTGAAGCTTTCTTT.

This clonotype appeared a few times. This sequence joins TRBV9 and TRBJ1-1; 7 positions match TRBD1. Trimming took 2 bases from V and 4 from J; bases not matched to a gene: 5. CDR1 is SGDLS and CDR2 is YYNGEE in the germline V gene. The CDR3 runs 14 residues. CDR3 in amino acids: CASSVAGGGTEAFF. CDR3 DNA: TGTGCCAGCAGCGTCGCAGGGGGAGGCACTGAAGCTTTCTTT.

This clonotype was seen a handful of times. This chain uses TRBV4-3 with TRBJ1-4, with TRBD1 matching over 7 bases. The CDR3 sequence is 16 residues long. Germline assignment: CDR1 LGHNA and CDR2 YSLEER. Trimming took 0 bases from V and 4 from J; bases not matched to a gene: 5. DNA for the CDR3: TGCGCCAGCAGCCAAGAGCCGGGACAGCGTAATGAAAAACTGTTTTTT. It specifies CASSQEPGQRNEKLFF.

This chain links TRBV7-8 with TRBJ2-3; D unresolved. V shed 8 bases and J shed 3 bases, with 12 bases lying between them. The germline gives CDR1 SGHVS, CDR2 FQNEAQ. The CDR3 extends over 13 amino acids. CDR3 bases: TGTGCCAGCGGACCCTTAACTACAGATACGCAGTATTTT. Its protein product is CASGPLTTDTQYF.

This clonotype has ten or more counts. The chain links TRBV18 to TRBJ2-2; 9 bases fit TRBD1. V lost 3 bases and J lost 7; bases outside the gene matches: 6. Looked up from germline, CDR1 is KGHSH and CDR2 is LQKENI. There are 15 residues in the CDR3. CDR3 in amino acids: CASSPGQGKDGELFF. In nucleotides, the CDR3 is TGTGCCAGCTCACCCGGACAGGGGAAGGACGGGGAGCTGTTTTTT.

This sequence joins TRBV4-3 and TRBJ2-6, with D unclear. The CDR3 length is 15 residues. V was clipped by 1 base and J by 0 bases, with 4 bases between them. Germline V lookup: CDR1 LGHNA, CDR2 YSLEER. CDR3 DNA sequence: TGCGCCAGCAGCCAAGGGCACTCTGGGGCCAACGTCCTGACTTTC. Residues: CASSQGHSGANVLTF.

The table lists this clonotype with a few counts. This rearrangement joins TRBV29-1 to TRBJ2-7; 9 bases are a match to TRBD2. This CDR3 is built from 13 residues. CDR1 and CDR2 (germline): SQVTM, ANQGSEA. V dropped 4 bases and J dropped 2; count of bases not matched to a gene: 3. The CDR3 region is CSVVAGATYEQYF. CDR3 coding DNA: TGCAGCGTTGTAGCGGGGGCTACCTACGAGCAGTACTTC.

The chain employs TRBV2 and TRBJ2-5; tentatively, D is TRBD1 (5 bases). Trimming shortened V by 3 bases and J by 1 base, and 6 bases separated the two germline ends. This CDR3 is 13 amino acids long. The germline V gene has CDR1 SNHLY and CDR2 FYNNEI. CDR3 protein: CASSDDSQETQYF. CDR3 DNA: TGTGCCAGCAGTGACGACAGCCAAGAGACCCAGTACTTC.

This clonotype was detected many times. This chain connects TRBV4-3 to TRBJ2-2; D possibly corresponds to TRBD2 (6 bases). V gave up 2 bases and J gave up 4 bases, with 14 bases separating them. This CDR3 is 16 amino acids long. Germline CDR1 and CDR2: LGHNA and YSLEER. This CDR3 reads CASSQSWAGSTGELFF. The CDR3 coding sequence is TGCGCCAGCAGCCAATCCTGGGCGGGGTCCACCGGGGAGCTGTTTTTT.

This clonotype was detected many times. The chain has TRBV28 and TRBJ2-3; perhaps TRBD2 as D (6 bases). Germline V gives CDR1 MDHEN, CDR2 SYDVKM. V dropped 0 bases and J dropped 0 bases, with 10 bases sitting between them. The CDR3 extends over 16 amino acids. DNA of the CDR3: TGTGCCAGCAGTTTATGGCGGACTACTAGCACAGATACGCAGTATTTT. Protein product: CASSLWRTTSTDTQYF. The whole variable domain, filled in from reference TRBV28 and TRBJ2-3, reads DVKVTQSSRYLVKRTGEKVFLECVQDMDHENMFWYRQDPGLGLRLIYFSYDVKMKEKGDIPEGYSVSREKKERFSLILESASTNQTSMYLCASSLWRTTSTDTQYFGPGTRLTVL.

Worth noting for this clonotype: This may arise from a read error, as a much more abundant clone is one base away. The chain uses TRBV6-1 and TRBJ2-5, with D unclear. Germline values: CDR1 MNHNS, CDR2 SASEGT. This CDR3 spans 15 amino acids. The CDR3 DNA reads TGTGCCAGCCTTTATCGTATTAGGGTTGAAGAGGCCCAGTACTTC. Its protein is CASLYRIRVEEAQYF.

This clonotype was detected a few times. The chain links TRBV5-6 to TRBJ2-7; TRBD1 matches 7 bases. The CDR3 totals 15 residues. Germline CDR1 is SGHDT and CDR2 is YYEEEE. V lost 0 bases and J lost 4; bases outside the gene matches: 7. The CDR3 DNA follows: TGTGCCAGCAGCTTGGTCCGGGACAGAACTTACGAGCAGTACTTC. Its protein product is CASSLVRDRTYEQYF.

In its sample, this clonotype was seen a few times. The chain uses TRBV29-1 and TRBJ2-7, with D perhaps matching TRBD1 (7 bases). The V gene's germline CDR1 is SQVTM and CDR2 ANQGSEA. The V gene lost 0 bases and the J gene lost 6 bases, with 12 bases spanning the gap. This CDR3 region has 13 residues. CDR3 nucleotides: TGCAGCGTTGAAGATCACAGGGGAGGCGAGCAGTACTTC. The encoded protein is CSVEDHRGGEQYF.

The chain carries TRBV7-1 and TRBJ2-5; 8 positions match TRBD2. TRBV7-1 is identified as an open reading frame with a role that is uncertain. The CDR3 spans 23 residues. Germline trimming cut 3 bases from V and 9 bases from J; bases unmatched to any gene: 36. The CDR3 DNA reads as TGTGCCAGCAGCTCTACTCTTCCGGGCAGGGCCCTGTTGGGGACTAGGGCCCCTTGGGCCCAGTACTTC. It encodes CASSSTLPGRALLGTRAPWAQYF.

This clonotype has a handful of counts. In nucleotides, the CDR3 is TGCGCCAGCAGCGGGATACCCTCGTCGGGAAACACCATATATTTT. This encodes CASSGIPSSGNTIYF. The chain has TRBV4-1 and TRBJ1-3; D not resolved. The CDR3 totals 15 residues. Germline V CDR1 and CDR2: MGHRA, YSYEKL. Deletions cut 5 bases from V and 4 bases from J, with 15 bases between.

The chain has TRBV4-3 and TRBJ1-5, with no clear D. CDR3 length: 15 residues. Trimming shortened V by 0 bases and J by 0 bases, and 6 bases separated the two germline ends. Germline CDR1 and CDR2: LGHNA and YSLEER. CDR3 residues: CASSQERYSNQPQHF. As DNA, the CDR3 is TGCGCCAGCAGCCAAGAGAGGTATAGCAATCAGCCCCAGCATTTT.

CDR3 in amino acids: CAISRTSGGAPNTGELFF. In nucleotides, the CDR3 is TGTGCCATCAGCCGGACTAGCGGGGGGGCCCCCAACACCGGGGAGCTGTTTTTT. This chain joins TRBV10-3 and TRBJ2-2; 15 bases agree with TRBD2. After removal of 6 bases from V and 2 bases from J, the junction contained 7 bases not matched to a gene. The CDR3 length is 18 residues. Germline CDR1 reads ENHRY; CDR2 reads SYGVKD.

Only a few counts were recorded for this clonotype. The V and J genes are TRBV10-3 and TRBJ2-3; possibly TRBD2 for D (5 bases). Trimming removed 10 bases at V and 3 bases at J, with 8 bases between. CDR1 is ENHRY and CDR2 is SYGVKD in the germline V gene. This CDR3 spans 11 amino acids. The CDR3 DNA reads TGTGCCACCTCGGGGACAGATACGCAGTATTTT. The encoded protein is CATSGTDTQYF.

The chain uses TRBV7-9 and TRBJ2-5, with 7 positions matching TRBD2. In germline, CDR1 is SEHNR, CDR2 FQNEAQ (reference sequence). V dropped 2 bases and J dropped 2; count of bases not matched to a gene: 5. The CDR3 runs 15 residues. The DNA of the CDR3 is TGTGCCAGCAGCTTAATCCAGCGGGGTCAAGAGACCCAGTACTTC. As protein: CASSLIQRGQETQYF.

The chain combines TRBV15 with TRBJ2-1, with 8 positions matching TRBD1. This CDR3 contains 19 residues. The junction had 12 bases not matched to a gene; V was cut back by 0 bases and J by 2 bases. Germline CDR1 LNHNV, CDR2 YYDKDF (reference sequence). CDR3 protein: CATSRDLSRGRPAYNEQFF. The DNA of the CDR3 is TGTGCCACCAGCAGAGATTTGTCCAGGGGGCGCCCCGCCTACAATGAGCAGTTCTTC.